Following are 24 T cell receptor beta chains from one sample sequenced in a study of control samples from healthy donors and cancer patients. The table came from immunoSEQ multiplex PCR; TCRdb's copy has only in-frame clones and leaves some out. The data contain tens of thousands of clones, 87% of them singletons. The specimen sequenced was blood. These receptors originate from a man between 50 and 59 years old in good health.

The chain joins TRBV4-3 to TRBJ1-6; D remains unclear. The CDR3 consists of 19 residues. V lost 0 bases, J lost 7 bases, and 22 bases lay in between. CDR1 is LGHNA, CDR2 YSLEER, per germline. The chain's CDR3 is CASSQERAGRRGWNSPLHF. In nucleotides, the CDR3 is TGCGCCAGCAGCCAAGAAAGGGCAGGTAGAAGAGGTTGGAATTCACCCCTCCACTTT.

The CDR3 DNA reads as TGTGCCAGCAGTAGAGGCAGCAATCAGCCCCAGCATTTT. Translating gives CASSRGSNQPQHF. The V gene is TRBV6-2 or TRBV6-3, the J gene TRBJ1-5; no firm D call. Germline CDR1 reads MNHEY; CDR2 reads SVGEGT. The CDR3 contains 13 residues. V was cut by 5 bases and J by 1 base, with 6 bases left in between.

Notes on this clone: The same CDR3 arises from other DNA sequences in this sample as well. The genes are TRBV7-3 and TRBJ2-1; the D is unclear. Between the trimmed V and J ends, which lost 0 bases and 3 bases, there was a span of 6 bases. The length of the CDR3 is 14 residues. The germline V gene has CDR1 SGHTA and CDR2 FQGTGA. CDR3 in DNA: TGTGCCAGCAGCTTAACCTCAGACTACAATGAGCAGTTCTTC. The encoded protein is CASSLTSDYNEQFF.

This chain links TRBV29-1 with TRBJ1-4; D unclear. The V gene lost 4 bases and the J gene lost 8 bases, with 11 bases spanning the gap. This CDR3 contains 12 residues. CDR1 and CDR2 (germline): SQVTM, ANQGSEA. CDR3 sequence: CSVAGPDEKLFF. The CDR3 nucleotides read TGCAGCGTTGCTGGGCCAGACGAAAAACTGTTTTTT.

The V gene is TRBV4-2, the J gene TRBJ1-5; D ambiguous. Trimming cost V 0 bases and J 7 bases, with 7 bases left between them. The CDR3 has 13 amino acids. Per the germline V gene, CDR1 is LGHNA and CDR2 is YNFKEQ. The CDR3 is CASSQDPGQPQHF. CDR3 coding DNA: TGTGCCAGCAGCCAAGATCCAGGCCAGCCCCAGCATTTT.

V is TRBV4-3 and J is TRBJ1-3; D call uncertain. The length of the CDR3 is 15 residues. Germline V gene data show CDR1 as LGHNA and CDR2 as YSLEER. With 3 bases removed from V and 1 base from J, the gap between germline ends came to 10 bases. CDR3 residues: CASSQVGRSGNTIYF. As DNA, the CDR3 is TGCGCCAGCAGCCAGGTAGGGCGGTCTGGAAACACCATATATTTT.

CDR3 region: CASSLSSGGLQETQYF. As DNA, the CDR3 is TGTGCCAGCAGCTTAAGTTCCGGGGGCCTCCAAGAGACCCAGTACTTC. The chain carries TRBV5-4 and TRBJ2-5; D tentatively reads TRBD1 or TRBD2 (6 bases each). The CDR3 length is 16 residues. Trimming stripped 2 bases from V and 1 base from J, with 15 bases between. The V gene's germline CDR1 is SGHNT and CDR2 YYREEE (reference sequence). The full variable domain, rest sourced from reference TRBV5-4 and TRBJ2-5, is ETGVTQSPTHLIKTRGQQVTLRCSSQSGHNTVSWYQQALGQGPQFIFQYYREEENGRGNFPPRFSGLQFPNYSSELNVNALELDDSALYLCASSLSSGGLQETQYFGPGTRLLVL.

The chain joins TRBV6-2 or TRBV6-3 to TRBJ2-2; TRBD1 matches at 7 bases. The J segment lost 5 bases and the V segment lost 2 bases, leaving 8 bases of the junction unmatched. Germline CDR1 reads MNHEY; CDR2 reads SVGEGT. The CDR3 sequence is 16 residues long. For the CDR3, the DNA is TGTGCCAGCAGTTACAGGGACAGAGACCCGACCGGGGAGCTGTTTTTT. This gives the protein CASSYRDRDPTGELFF.

This sequence joins TRBV6-6 and TRBJ2-5, with D perhaps TRBD2 (6 bases). V dropped 0 bases and J dropped 1 base, with 6 bases sitting between them. CDR1 is MNHNY, CDR2 SVGAGI, per germline (reference sequence). This CDR3 is built from 14 residues. CDR3 loop: CASSYSGSQETQYF. CDR3 nucleotide sequence: TGTGCCAGCAGTTACTCCGGGAGCCAAGAGACCCAGTACTTC.

This clone came up once. This chain uses TRBV2 with TRBJ2-1, with D possibly being TRBD2 (5 bases). This CDR3 region has 16 residues. V lost 4 bases to trimming and J lost 0 bases, with 13 bases between them. Germline V lookup: CDR1 SNHLY, CDR2 FYNNEI. CDR3 sequence: CASSVPAESSYNEQFF. In DNA form, the CDR3 reads TGTGCCAGCAGTGTCCCAGCGGAGAGCTCCTACAATGAGCAGTTCTTC. The full variable domain, rest sourced from reference TRBV2 and TRBJ2-1, is EPEVTQTPSHQVTQMGQEVILRCVPISNHLYFYWYRQILGQKVEFLVSFYNNEISEKSEIFDDQFSVERPDGSNFTLKIRSTKLEDSAMYFCASSVPAESSYNEQFFGPGTRLTVL.

CDR3 DNA: TGTGCCAGCAGCCAAGAACGACAGGGCTATGGCTACACCTTC. Encoded protein: CASSQERQGYGYTF. The chain uses TRBV4-2 and TRBJ1-2; 7 bases fit TRBD1. There are 14 residues in the CDR3. Trimming took 0 bases from V and 4 from J; bases not matched to a gene: 2. Germline V CDR1 and CDR2: LGHNA, YNFKEQ.

V is TRBV3-1 (or the pseudogene TRBV3-2) and J is TRBJ2-3; D call uncertain. Trimming shortened V by 6 bases and J by 1 base, and 11 bases separated the two germline ends. Germline V gene data show CDR1 as LGHDT and CDR2 as YNNKEL (reference sequence). The CDR3 consists of 14 residues. The chain's CDR3 is CASRIKGRTDTQYF. The CDR3 DNA reads TGTGCCAGCAGGATCAAGGGTCGCACAGATACGCAGTATTTT.

This clone was seen a handful of times. DNA for the CDR3: TGTGCCAGCAGCTTAGACGGGGAGGGTAGTTATGGCTACACCTTC. This codes for CASSLDGEGSYGYTF. The V gene is TRBV7-9, the J gene TRBJ1-2, with D unresolved. CDR1 is SEHNR, CDR2 FQNEAQ, per germline (reference sequence). This CDR3 spans 15 amino acids. The V and J ends lost 1 base and 5 bases respectively, with 14 bases between them.

The chain couples TRBV14 to TRBJ1-1; a weak D match, TRBD1 (5 bases). V lost 3 bases and J 0 bases, leaving 11 bases between the germline ends. The CDR3 extends over 15 amino acids. In germline, CDR1 is SGHDN, CDR2 FVKESK. The DNA of the CDR3 is TGTGCCAGCAGCCATCTGGACACACTGAACACTGAAGCTTTCTTT. Translation gives CASSHLDTLNTEAFF.

The V and J genes are TRBV7-3 and TRBJ1-1, with D perhaps TRBD1 (5 bases). Germline V CDR1 and CDR2: SGHTA, FQGTGA. V lost 2 bases and J lost 4, with 8 bases in between. This CDR3 comprises 13 residues. The CDR3 DNA reads as TGTGCCAGCAGCTTAGAGGGGAGCACTGAAGCTTTCTTT. It encodes CASSLEGSTEAFF.

The chain uses TRBV18 and TRBJ1-5; D possibly corresponds to TRBD1 (6 bases). V gave up 2 bases and J gave up 3 bases, with 11 bases separating them. Germline CDR1 is KGHSH and CDR2 is LQKENI. CDR3 length: 15 residues. The CDR3, as DNA: TGTGCCAGCTCACCAGGGGGCGTAGACAATCAGCCCCAGCATTTT. Its protein is CASSPGGVDNQPQHF.

The V gene is TRBV4-3, the J gene TRBJ1-1, with D unresolved. This CDR3 contains 14 residues. Trimming removed 2 bases at V and 4 bases at J, with 11 bases between. Germline CDR1 is LGHNA and CDR2 is YSLEER. This CDR3 is CASSQMPGATEAFF. CDR3 in DNA: TGCGCCAGCAGCCAAATGCCGGGAGCCACTGAAGCTTTCTTT.

The chain combines TRBV25-1 with TRBJ2-1; maybe TRBD2 (7 bases). CDR3 size: 16 residues. The germline V gene encodes CDR1 MGHDK and CDR2 SYGVNS. Trimming cost V 4 bases and J 8 bases, with 21 bases left between them. The CDR3 protein is CASSVPGGAEWYEQFF. Written as DNA, the CDR3 is TGTGCCAGCAGTGTCCCGGGGGGCGCTGAATGGTATGAGCAGTTCTTC.

The gene calls are TRBV10-3 and TRBJ1-1; TRBD1 matches 7 bases. Per the germline V gene, CDR1 is ENHRY and CDR2 is SYGVKD. Trimming took 6 bases from V and 2 from J; bases not matched to a gene: 9. This CDR3 is 15 amino acids long. The CDR3: CAIRPGQKLNTEAFF. CDR3 sequence (DNA): TGTGCCATCAGGCCGGGACAGAAATTAAACACTGAAGCTTTCTTT.

The chain uses TRBV3-1 (or the pseudogene TRBV3-2) and TRBJ1-3; maybe TRBD1 (6 bases). The CDR3 has 15 amino acids. Germline V gene data show CDR1 as LGHDT and CDR2 as YNNKEL (reference sequence). Deletions cut 3 bases from V and 2 bases from J, with 11 bases between. CDR3 in DNA: TGTGCCAGCAGCCATTCCGACAGGACTGGAAACACCATATATTTT. It codes for CASSHSDRTGNTIYF.

The chain employs TRBV7-2 and TRBJ2-3, with a weak D call TRBD2 (5 bases). V was clipped by 2 bases and J by 14 bases, with 20 bases between them. The CDR3 runs to 14 residues. Per germline, CDR1 SGHTA and CDR2 FQGNSA. In nucleotides, the CDR3 is TGTGCCAGCAGCTTACTGCAAGGAGGATCTATCGGGTATTTT. This codes for CASSLLQGGSIGYF.

V and J are TRBV5-1 and TRBJ2-3, with TRBD2 as a possible D gene (6 bases). This CDR3 contains 15 residues. Germline CDR1 reads SGHRS; CDR2 reads YFSETQ. V lost 4 bases and J 1 base, leaving 13 bases between the germline ends. The CDR3 sequence is CASSLGLQGTDTQYF. As DNA, the CDR3 is TGCGCCAGCAGCCTGGGACTGCAAGGCACAGATACGCAGTATTTT. The variable domain in full, completed from reference TRBV5-1 and TRBJ2-3, reads KAGVTQTPRYLIKTRGQQVTLSCSPISGHRSVSWYQQTPGQGLQFLFEYFSETQRNKGNFPGRFSGRQFSNSRSEMNVSTLELGDSALYLCASSLGLQGTDTQYFGPGTRLTVL.

This clone appeared a single time. The chain recombines TRBV15 with TRBJ1-1; the match to TRBD1 covers 7 bases. Germline trimming cut 0 bases from V and 9 bases from J; bases unmatched to any gene: 16. CDR1 and CDR2 (germline): LNHNV, YYDKDF (reference sequence). This CDR3 spans 17 amino acids. CDR3 sequence (DNA): TGTGCCACCAGCAGAGAGTCGTCGGGCAGGGGGTTCAACCAAGCTTTCTTT. Residues: CATSRESSGRGFNQAFF.

The chain combines TRBV5-1 with TRBJ1-1; 7 bases map to TRBD1. V lost 2 bases, J lost 1 base, and 2 bases stayed unmatched. The CDR3 loop spans 14 amino acids. CDR1 is SGHRS, CDR2 YFSETQ, per germline. The CDR3 here is CASSLQGPNTEAFF. CDR3 in DNA: TGCGCCAGCAGCTTACAGGGGCCGAACACTGAAGCTTTCTTT.